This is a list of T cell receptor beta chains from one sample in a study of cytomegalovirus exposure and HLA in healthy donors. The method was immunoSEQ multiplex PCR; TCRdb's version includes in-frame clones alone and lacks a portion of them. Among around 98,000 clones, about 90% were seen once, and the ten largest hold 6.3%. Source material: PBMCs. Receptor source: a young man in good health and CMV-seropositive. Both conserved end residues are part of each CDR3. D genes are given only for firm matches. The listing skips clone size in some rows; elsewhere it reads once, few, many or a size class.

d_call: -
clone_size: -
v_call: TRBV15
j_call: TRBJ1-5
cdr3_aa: CATSREVQGDQPQHF
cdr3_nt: TGTGCCACCAGCAGAGAAGTACAGGGTGATCAGCCCCAGCATTTT

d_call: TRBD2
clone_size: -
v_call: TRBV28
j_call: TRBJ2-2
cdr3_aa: CASGLLAGVVKTGELFF
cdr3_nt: TGTGCCAGCGGACTACTAGCGGGAGTAGTGAAGACCGGGGAGCTGTTTTTT

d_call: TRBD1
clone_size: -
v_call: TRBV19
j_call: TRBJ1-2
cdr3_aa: CASSTNRQGAYGYTF
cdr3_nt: TGTGCCAGTAGTACAAATCGACAGGGGGCCTATGGCTACACCTTC

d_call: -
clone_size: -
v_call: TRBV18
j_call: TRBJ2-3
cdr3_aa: CASSPAGTDFTDTQYF
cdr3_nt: TGTGCCAGCTCACCCGCCGGGACTGATTTCACAGATACGCAGTATTTT

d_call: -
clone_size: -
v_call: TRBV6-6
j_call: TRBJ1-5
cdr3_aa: CASRGQNQPQHF
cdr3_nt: TGTGCCAGCAGGGGGCAGAATCAGCCCCAGCATTTT

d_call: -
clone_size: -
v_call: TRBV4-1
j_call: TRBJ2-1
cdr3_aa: CASRLEGSNEQFF
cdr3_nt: TGCGCCAGTAGACTAGAAGGGTCCAATGAGCAGTTCTTC

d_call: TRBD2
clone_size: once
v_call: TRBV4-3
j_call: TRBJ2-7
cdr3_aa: CASSRGLGASYEQYF
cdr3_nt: TGCGCCAGCAGCCGAGGACTAGGGGCTTCCTACGAGCAGTACTTC

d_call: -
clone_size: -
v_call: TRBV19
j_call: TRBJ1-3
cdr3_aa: CASWGTERGPIYF
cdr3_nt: TGTGCCAGCTGGGGGACGGAGCGGGGGCCCATATATTTT

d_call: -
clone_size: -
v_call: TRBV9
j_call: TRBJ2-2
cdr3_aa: CASTEGLLNTGELFF
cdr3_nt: TGTGCCAGCACCGAGGGACTCCTTAACACCGGGGAGCTGTTTTTT

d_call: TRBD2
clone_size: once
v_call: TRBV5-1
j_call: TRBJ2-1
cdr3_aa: CASSPSVLADPYNEQFF
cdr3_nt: TGCGCCAGCAGCCCCTCCGTACTAGCGGACCCCTACAATGAGCAGTTCTTC

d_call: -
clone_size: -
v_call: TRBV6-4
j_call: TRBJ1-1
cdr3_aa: CASSDTSRGTEAFF
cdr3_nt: TGTGCCAGCAGTGACACTTCCAGGGGCACTGAAGCTTTCTTT

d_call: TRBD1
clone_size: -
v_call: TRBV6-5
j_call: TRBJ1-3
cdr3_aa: CASSWDRAPSGNTIYF
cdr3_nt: TGTGCCAGCAGTTGGGACAGGGCACCCTCTGGAAACACCATATATTTT

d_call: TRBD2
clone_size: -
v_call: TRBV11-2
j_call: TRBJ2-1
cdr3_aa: CASTRDYPYNEQFF
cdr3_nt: TGTGCCAGCACCAGGGACTATCCCTACAATGAGCAGTTCTTC

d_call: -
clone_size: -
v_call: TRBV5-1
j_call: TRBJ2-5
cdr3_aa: CASSQSPTVNQETQYF
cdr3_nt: TGCGCCAGCAGCCAGAGTCCGACAGTGAACCAAGAGACCCAGTACTTC

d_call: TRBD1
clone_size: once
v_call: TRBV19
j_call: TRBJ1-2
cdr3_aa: CASSPTGVYGYTF
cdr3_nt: TGTGCCAGTAGTCCGACAGGGGTCTATGGCTACACCTTC

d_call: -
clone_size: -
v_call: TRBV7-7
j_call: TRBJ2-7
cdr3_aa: CASSAGRGAYEQYF
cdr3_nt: TGTGCCAGCAGCGCAGGGAGGGGGGCCTACGAGCAGTACTTC

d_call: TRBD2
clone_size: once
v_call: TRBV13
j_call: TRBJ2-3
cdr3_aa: CASSFRPLAGQDTQYF
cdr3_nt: TGTGCCAGCAGCTTTAGGCCGCTAGCGGGACAAGATACGCAGTATTTT

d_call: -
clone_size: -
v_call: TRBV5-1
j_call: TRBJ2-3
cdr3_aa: CASSTSGIPGADTQYF
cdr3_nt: TGCGCCAGCAGCACCTCCGGGATCCCAGGGGCAGATACGCAGTATTTT

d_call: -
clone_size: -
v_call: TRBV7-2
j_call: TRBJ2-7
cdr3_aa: CASSPTPGSYEQYF
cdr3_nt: TGTGCCAGCAGCCCAACCCCGGGTTCCTACGAGCAGTACTTC

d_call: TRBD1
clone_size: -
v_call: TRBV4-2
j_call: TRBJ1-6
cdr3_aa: CASSQEALTGGASYNSPLHF
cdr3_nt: TGTGCCAGCAGCCAAGAGGCATTAACAGGGGGCGCATCCTATAATTCACCCCTCCACTTT

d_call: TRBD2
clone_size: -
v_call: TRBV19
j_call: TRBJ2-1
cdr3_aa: CASSRASGSSGDEQFF
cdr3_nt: TGTGCCAGTAGTCGGGCTAGCGGGAGCTCAGGCGATGAGCAGTTCTTC

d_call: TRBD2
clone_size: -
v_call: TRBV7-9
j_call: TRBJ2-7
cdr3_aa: CASSTGGVYEQYF
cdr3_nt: TGTGCCAGCAGCACCGGGGGGGTCTACGAGCAGTACTTC

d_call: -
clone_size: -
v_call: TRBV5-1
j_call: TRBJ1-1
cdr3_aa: CASSPGTLNTEAFF
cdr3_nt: TGCGCCAGCAGCCCCGGGACACTGAACACTGAAGCTTTCTTT

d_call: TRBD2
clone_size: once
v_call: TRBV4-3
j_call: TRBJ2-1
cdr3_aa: CASSQDSASGLGNEQFF
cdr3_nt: TGCGCCAGCAGCCAAGACTCGGCTAGCGGACTGGGGAATGAGCAGTTCTTC

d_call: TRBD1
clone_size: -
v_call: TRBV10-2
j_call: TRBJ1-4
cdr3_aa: CASRDRGRSNEKLFF
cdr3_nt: TGCGCCAGCAGGGACAGGGGGCGATCTAATGAAAAACTGTTTTTT

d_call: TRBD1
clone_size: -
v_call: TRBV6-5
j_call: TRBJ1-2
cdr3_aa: CASSRTGSYGYTF
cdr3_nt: TGTGCCAGCAGCCGGACAGGTTCCTATGGCTACACCTTC

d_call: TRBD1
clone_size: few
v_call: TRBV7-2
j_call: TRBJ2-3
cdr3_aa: CASSLMRDRTYF
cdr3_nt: TGTGCCAGCAGCTTAATGAGGGACAGAACCTATTTT

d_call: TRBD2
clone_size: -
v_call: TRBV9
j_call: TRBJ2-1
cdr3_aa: CASGPIGGVYNEQFF
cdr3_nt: TGTGCCAGCGGCCCTATTGGGGGGGTCTACAATGAGCAGTTCTTC

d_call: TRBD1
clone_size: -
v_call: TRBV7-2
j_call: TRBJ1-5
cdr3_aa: CASSARGPNQPQHF
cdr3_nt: TGTGCCAGCAGCGCAAGGGGGCCCAATCAGCCCCAGCATTTT

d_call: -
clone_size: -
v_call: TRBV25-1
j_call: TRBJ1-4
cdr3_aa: CASSARPGNRANEKLFF
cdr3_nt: TGTGCCAGCAGTGCACGACCCGGGAACCGGGCAAATGAAAAACTGTTTTTT

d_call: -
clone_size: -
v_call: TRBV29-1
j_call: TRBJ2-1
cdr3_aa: CSVERLEDLQSANEQFF
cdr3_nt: TGCAGCGTTGAGCGATTGGAGGACTTACAAAGTGCCAATGAGCAGTTCTTC

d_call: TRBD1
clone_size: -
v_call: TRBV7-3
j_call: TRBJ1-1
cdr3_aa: CASRKTGGKNTEAFF
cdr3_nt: TGTGCCAGCAGGAAGACAGGGGGCAAGAACACTGAAGCTTTCTTT

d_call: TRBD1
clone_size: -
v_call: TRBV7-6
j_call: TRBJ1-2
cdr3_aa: CASSSGQGDYGYTF
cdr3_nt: TGTGCCAGCAGCTCGGGACAGGGAGACTATGGCTACACCTTC

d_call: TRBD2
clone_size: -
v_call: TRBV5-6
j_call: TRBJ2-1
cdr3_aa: CASNLVQRDLDEQFF
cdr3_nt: TGTGCCAGCAACTTGGTACAGCGGGATTTAGATGAGCAGTTCTTC

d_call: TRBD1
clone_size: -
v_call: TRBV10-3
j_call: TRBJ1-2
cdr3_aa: CAISVSGGLSNYGYTF
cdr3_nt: TGTGCCATCAGTGTCTCAGGGGGCCTTTCTAACTATGGCTACACCTTC

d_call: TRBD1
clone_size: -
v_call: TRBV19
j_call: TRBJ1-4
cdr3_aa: CASSRTGANEKLFF
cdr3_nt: TGTGCCAGTAGTAGGACAGGCGCGAATGAAAAACTGTTTTTT

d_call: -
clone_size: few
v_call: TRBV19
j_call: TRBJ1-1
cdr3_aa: CASSYHGGTEAFF
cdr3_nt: TGTGCCAGTAGCTATCATGGCGGCACTGAAGCTTTCTTT

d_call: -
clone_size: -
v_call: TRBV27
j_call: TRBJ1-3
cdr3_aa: CASSPEPGLSGNTIYF
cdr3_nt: TGTGCCAGCAGTCCAGAGCCGGGACTGTCTGGAAACACCATATATTTT